This T cell receptor beta chain emerged from a study of blood T cell repertoires in COVID-19. Germline V gene sequence: CDR1 MGHRA, CDR2 YSYEKL. The CDR3 runs to 17 residues. V was clipped by 0 bases and J by 0 bases, with 12 bases between them. Repertoires were generated with immunoSEQ multiplex PCR, while TCRdb's copy carries only in-frame clones and drops some. The repertoire has 20,000 to 30,000 clones, roughly 90% of them found once; the top ten carry under 3.5%. Material for sequencing was peripheral blood. The TCR originated in a human donor in a cohort sampled during active COVID-19. The rearrangement links TRBV4-1 to TRBJ1-3, with a weak D call TRBD1 (5 bases). CDR3 in DNA: TGCGCCAGCAGCCAAGATGGGGCAGAGAACTCTGGAAACACCATATATTTT. Its protein is CASSQDGAENSGNTIYF.